The 13 T cell receptor beta chains reported below all come from one sample, sequenced in a study of cytomegalovirus exposure and HLA in healthy donors. Researchers ran the PCR with 60 Vbeta and 13 Jbeta primers. Data came from immunoSEQ multiplex PCR; TCRdb stores just in-frame clones and leaves some out. Its listing shows fewer than 150,000 clones. Input material: PBMCs. Source of these receptors: a man aged 35-49 years in good health and CMV-seronegative.

The V call is TRBV7-8, the J call TRBJ1-1, with 11 bases fitting TRBD1. Trimming cost V 5 bases and J 3 bases; bases outside gene matches: 11. Per the germline V gene, CDR1 is SGHVS and CDR2 is FQNEAQ. The CDR3 runs 17 residues. The CDR3 DNA sequence: TGTGCCAGCAGCCGAAGACCGGGACAGGGGGTTCACACTGAAGCTTTCTTT. It yields the protein CASSRRPGQGVHTEAFF.

This sequence joins TRBV19 and TRBJ1-2, with D tentatively TRBD1 (6 bases). The CDR3 is 14 residues long. Germline V gene lookup returns CDR1 LNHDA and CDR2 SQIVND (reference sequence). The V and J ends lost 4 bases and 6 bases respectively, with 15 bases between them. The CDR3 region has the DNA TGTGCCAGTAGTAAGAGGCAGGGGTCGGATGGCTACACCTTC. This codes for CASSKRQGSDGYTF.

This chain connects TRBV27 to TRBJ2-1, with D possibly TRBD1 on 5 matching bases. Looked up from germline, CDR1 is MNHEY and CDR2 is SMNVEV (reference sequence). Trimming removed 3 bases from V and 7 bases from J, with 16 bases in between. CDR3 length: 15 amino acids. The CDR3: CASSLSWGPGNEQFF. DNA for the CDR3: TGTGCCAGCAGTTTGAGCTGGGGCCCAGGGAATGAGCAGTTCTTC.

V gene TRBV7-3 combines with J gene TRBJ2-2, with TRBD1 matching over 8 bases. The trim removed 2 bases at V and 8 bases at J, leaving 7 bases unmatched. CDR1 is SGHTA, CDR2 FQGTGA, per germline. This CDR3 is built from 15 residues. CDR3 in amino acids: CASSLSGRGPGELFF. For the CDR3, the DNA is TGTGCCAGCAGCTTATCGGGCAGGGGGCCTGGGGAGCTGTTTTTT.

The rearrangement joins TRBV11-3 to TRBJ2-5; D is uncertain. The CDR3 covers 15 residues. V was trimmed by 0 bases and J by 2 bases, leaving 10 bases between them. In germline, CDR1 is SGHNT, CDR2 YENEEA. The CDR3 is CASSLDRAPQETQYF. Here the CDR3 DNA reads TGTGCCAGCAGCTTAGACCGCGCACCGCAAGAGACCCAGTACTTC.

The V and J genes are TRBV7-2 and TRBJ2-2; TRBD1 matches 10 bases. The germline V gene has CDR1 SGHTA and CDR2 FQGNSA. This CDR3 has 15 residues. J gave up 5 bases and V 7 bases, and 7 bases lay outside the gene matches. The CDR3 DNA reads as TGTGCCAGCATCATGGACAGGGGGTCGACCGGGGAGCTGTTTTTT. Amino acid sequence: CASIMDRGSTGELFF.

The chain has TRBV28 and TRBJ2-3, with TRBD1 matching 7 bases. The CDR3 runs to 14 residues. Germline assignment: CDR1 MDHEN and CDR2 SYDVKM. J gave up 0 bases and V 11 bases, and 8 bases lay outside the gene matches. The CDR3 protein is CAGSGTASTDTQYF. As DNA, the CDR3 is TGTGCCGGCTCCGGGACAGCAAGCACAGATACGCAGTATTTT.

The J gene is TRBJ1-1, the V gene TRBV6-5; 7 bases match TRBD1. Per the germline V gene, CDR1 is MNHEY and CDR2 is SVGAGI. The V gene end was trimmed by 5 bases and the J gene end by 8 bases; junction bases not matched to a gene: 14. The CDR3 has 15 residues. The CDR3 DNA follows: TGTGCCAGCAGTGGGGACAGAGGGGGTCCTAGGGAAGCTTTCTTT. Its translation is CASSGDRGGPREAFF.

The chain combines TRBV9 with TRBJ1-2, with D possibly being TRBD1 (6 bases). Germline CDR1 and CDR2: SGDLS and YYNGEE. Trimming took 0 bases from V and 5 from J, leaving 14 bases between them. The CDR3 contains 15 residues. The CDR3 DNA is TGTGCCAGCAGCGTAGAGTCCCCCGGGACATATGGCTACACCTTC. Translating it yields CASSVESPGTYGYTF. Looking up the rest from reference TRBV9 and TRBJ1-2 gives the full variable domain: DSGVTQTPKHLITATGQRVTLRCSPRSGDLSVYWYQQSLDQGLQFLIQYYNGEERAKGNILERFSAQQFPDLHSELNLSSLELGDSALYFCASSVESPGTYGYTFGSGTRLTVV.

The chain couples TRBV9 to TRBJ2-3, with D perhaps matching TRBD2 (5 bases). V was shortened by 0 bases and J by 14 bases, with 13 bases between the two germline ends. Germline CDR1 reads SGDLS; CDR2 reads YYNGEE. This CDR3 is built from 12 residues. CDR3 sequence (DNA): TGTGCCAGCAGCGTAGAGAGCGGTTCGGTGTATTTT. Its protein product is CASSVESGSVYF.

This clone is large by frequency. V is TRBV15 and J is TRBJ2-7; a weak D match, TRBD1 (7 bases). V lost 5 bases and J lost 5, with 19 bases in between. Germline V lookup: CDR1 LNHNV, CDR2 YYDKDF (reference sequence). There are 15 residues in the CDR3. CDR3 bases: TGTGCCACCAGCTCCCCCCAGACAGGGAGGAACGAGCAGTACTTC. This codes for CATSSPQTGRNEQYF.

The chain recombines TRBV4-3 with TRBJ2-7, with D perhaps TRBD1 (5 bases). The CDR3 covers 18 residues. Germline-derived CDR1 and CDR2 are LGHNA and YSLEER. V was trimmed by 0 bases and J by 4 bases, leaving 22 bases between them. The CDR3 region is CASSQEPHGAGQPYEQYF. The DNA of the CDR3 is TGCGCCAGCAGCCAAGAGCCCCACGGAGCCGGACAACCTTACGAGCAGTACTTC.

The rearrangement joins TRBV2 to TRBJ2-7, with 8 bases fitting TRBD1. Trimming at V came to 8 bases and at J to 0 bases, leaving 3 bases not matched to a gene. The CDR3 is 13 residues long. Per germline, CDR1 SNHLY and CDR2 FYNNEI. CDR3 amino acids: CASGQGDSYEQYF. In nucleotides, the CDR3 is TGTGCCAGCGGACAGGGAGACTCCTACGAGCAGTACTTC.